The 30 T cell receptor beta chains listed next were all sequenced from one sample in a study of blood T cell repertoires in COVID-19. Using immunoSEQ multiplex PCR, the repertoire was profiled, and TCRdb retains in-frame clones only, with some absent. This sample has 100,000 to 150,000 clones, with over 75% found just once. Sequencing used peripheral blood. The receptors here all came from a man aged 40-50 years with active or convalescent COVID-19.

This chain joins TRBV5-1 and TRBJ1-4; D may be TRBD1 (6 bases). The length of the CDR3 is 15 residues. From germline, CDR1 is SGHRS and CDR2 YFSETQ. V was trimmed by 8 bases and J by 4 bases, leaving 18 bases between them. The CDR3 region has the DNA TGCGCCAGTAGCGGGACACCGAACGTTAATGAAAAACTGTTTTTT. Translated, it gives CASSGTPNVNEKLFF.

This clone was found a few times. The rearrangement joins TRBV7-2 to TRBJ1-5; 7 positions match TRBD1. This CDR3 has 15 amino acids. Germline loops: CDR1 SGHTA, CDR2 FQGNSA. V gave up 5 bases and J gave up 3 bases; unmatched junction bases: 7. The CDR3 bases are TGTGCCAGCAGCCCCAACAGGGGATTCAATCAGCCCCAGCATTTT. Protein sequence: CASSPNRGFNQPQHF. Looking up the rest from reference TRBV7-2 and TRBJ1-5 gives the full variable domain: GAGVSQSPSNKVTEKGKDVELRCDPISGHTALYWYRQSLGQGLEFLIYFQGNSAPDKSGLPSDRFSAERTGGSVSTLTIQRTQQEDSAVYLCASSPNRGFNQPQHFGDGTRLSIL.

The rearrangement links TRBV6-4 to TRBJ2-2; 9 nucleotides match TRBD2. Trimming took 5 bases from V and 6 from J; bases not matched to a gene: 10. Germline CDR1 is MRHNA and CDR2 is SNTAGT. The CDR3 loop spans 16 amino acids. CDR3 sequence (DNA): TGTGCCAGCAGTCGAAGCGGGGGGCTCTCCCCCGGGGAGCTGTTTTTT. The encoded protein is CASSRSGGLSPGELFF.

The rearrangement uses TRBV14 and TRBJ2-1, with D perhaps TRBD1 (6 bases). Per the germline V gene, CDR1 is SGHDN and CDR2 is FVKESK. The CDR3 consists of 14 residues. With 1 base removed from V and 7 bases from J, the gap between germline ends came to 11 bases. Written as DNA, the CDR3 is TGTGCCAGCAGCCAAGTAACAGGGTGGAATGAGCAGTTCTTC. Its translation is CASSQVTGWNEQFF. Full variable domain (remainder filled in from reference TRBV14 and TRBJ2-1): EAGVTQFPSHSVIEKGQTVTLRCDPISGHDNLYWYRRVMGKEIKFLLHFVKESKQDESGMPNNRFLAERTGGTYSTLKVQPAELEDSGVYFCASSQVTGWNEQFFGPGTRLTVL.

V usage is TRBV2 and J usage is TRBJ2-2, with 8 bases matching TRBD2. J lost 2 bases, V lost 6 bases, and 2 bases had no gene match. Germline assignment: CDR1 SNHLY and CDR2 FYNNEI. This CDR3 region has 14 residues. The DNA for the CDR3 is TGTGCCAGCAGACTAGCGGACAACACCGGGGAGCTGTTTTTT. Its protein product is CASRLADNTGELFF.

This clone was detected only once. The chain has TRBV6-5 and TRBJ1-5; D possibly corresponds to TRBD1 (5 bases). Trimming shortened V by 6 bases and J by 7 bases, and 16 bases separated the two germline ends. The CDR3 is 14 residues long. Germline-derived CDR1 and CDR2 are MNHEY and SVGAGI. The CDR3 region has the DNA TGTGCCAGCAGCGAGAATCAGGGAAACCAGCCCCAGCATTTT. Translation gives CASSENQGNQPQHF.

This clone occurred a few times. This sample includes further DNA sequences coding for the same CDR3. The chain couples TRBV9 to TRBJ1-5; D is perhaps TRBD1 (5 bases). The CDR3 runs 15 residues. Trimming took 2 bases from V and 0 from J, leaving 9 bases between them. CDR1 SGDLS and CDR2 YYNGEE come from the germline V gene. Here the CDR3 DNA reads TGTGCCAGCAGCGTCGGCAGGGATAGCAATCAGCCCCAGCATTTT. Translation gives CASSVGRDSNQPQHF.

The CDR3 loop is CASSLQGGNQPQHF. CDR3 in DNA: TGTGCCAGCTCACTACAGGGGGGCAATCAGCCCCAGCATTTT. This chain connects TRBV18 to TRBJ1-5, with 8 positions matching TRBD1. V trimming: 4 bases; J trimming: 2 bases; junction bases outside the gene matches: 1. Germline CDR1 KGHSH, CDR2 LQKENI. This CDR3 is built from 14 residues.

The chain links TRBV25-1 to TRBJ1-4; 8 bases match TRBD1. The CDR3 is 16 residues long. V was pared by 5 bases and J by 8 bases, with 13 bases of the junction left unmatched. CDR1 MGHDK and CDR2 SYGVNS come from the germline V gene. CDR3 sequence: CASSQNGQGRVEKLFF. The CDR3 DNA is TGTGCCAGCAGTCAGAATGGACAGGGAAGGGTGGAAAAACTGTTTTTT.

The rearrangement links TRBV9 to TRBJ1-6, with D unclear. The V and J ends lost 4 bases and 8 bases respectively, with 10 bases between them. From germline, CDR1 is SGDLS and CDR2 YYNGEE. The CDR3 has 13 residues. This CDR3 reads CASSPDMDSPLHF. The CDR3 DNA sequence: TGTGCCAGCAGCCCAGACATGGATTCACCCCTCCACTTT.

The rearrangement uses TRBV2 and TRBJ2-7, with D unresolved. There are 16 residues in the CDR3. V was pared by 4 bases and J by 3 bases, with 19 bases between. The germline V gene has CDR1 SNHLY and CDR2 FYNNEI. CDR3 sequence (DNA): TGTGCCAGCAGTGGGCGGCAGACCTCCCTTAACTACGAGCAGTACTTC. Its protein product is CASSGRQTSLNYEQYF.

The J gene is TRBJ1-5, the V gene TRBV5-6, with 7 positions matching TRBD1. There are 15 residues in the CDR3. V trimming: 1 base; J trimming: 6 bases; junction bases outside the gene matches: 7. From germline, CDR1 is SGHDT and CDR2 YYEEEE. CDR3 bases: TGTGCCAGCAGCTTGAGTAACAGGGGAGGTCAGCCCCAGCATTTT. Translation: CASSLSNRGGQPQHF.

This clone has just a few counts. The chain couples TRBV27 to TRBJ2-1; tentative D call: TRBD2 (5 bases). V dropped 6 bases and J dropped 4 bases, with 13 bases sitting between them. The CDR3 runs 14 residues. The germline CDR1 and CDR2 sequences are MNHEY and SMNVEV (reference sequence). The CDR3 sequence is CASSPLLEYNEQFF. CDR3 sequence (DNA): TGTGCCAGCAGCCCCCTACTAGAATACAATGAGCAGTTCTTC.

The gene calls are TRBV6-6 and TRBJ2-6, with 7 bases fitting TRBD2. The junction had 7 bases not matched to a gene; V was cut back by 5 bases and J by 0 bases. The CDR3 has 17 residues. Germline assignment: CDR1 MNHNY and CDR2 SVGAGI (reference sequence). The CDR3 loop is CASSLGTKSSGANVLTF. As DNA, the CDR3 is TGTGCCAGCAGTCTCGGGACTAAGAGCTCTGGGGCCAACGTCCTGACTTTC.

The chain carries TRBV6-5 and TRBJ2-7; TRBD1 matches 7 bases. The junction had 10 bases not matched to a gene; V was cut back by 11 bases and J by 0 bases. The germline CDR1 and CDR2 sequences are MNHEY and SVGAGI. This CDR3 spans 14 amino acids. CDR3 nucleotide sequence: TGTGCCGGAAAGGGCAGGGGGAGCTCCTACGAGCAGTACTTC. Protein: CAGKGRGSSYEQYF.

In DNA, the CDR3 is TGTGCCAGCAGACCCCCGGGACAGGGGGCGTTTATTGAGACCCAGTACTTC. Its translation: CASRPPGQGAFIETQYF. V gene TRBV7-9 combines with J gene TRBJ2-5; 12 nucleotides agree with TRBD1. Germline V gene lookup returns CDR1 SEHNR and CDR2 FQNEAQ (reference sequence). V trimming: 6 bases; J trimming: 5 bases; junction bases outside the gene matches: 13. This CDR3 is built from 17 residues.

This clone was counted many times. V is TRBV5-5 and J is TRBJ2-7, with a tentative D call TRBD1 (5 bases). The CDR3 runs to 13 residues. V lost 4 bases, J lost 3 bases, and 11 bases lay in between. Looked up from germline, CDR1 is SGHKS and CDR2 is YYEKEE (reference sequence). CDR3 DNA sequence: TGTGCCAGCAGCCCAGGGTCACACTACGAGCAGTACTTC. It is translated as CASSPGSHYEQYF.

This sequence joins TRBV19 and TRBJ2-2; TRBD1 agrees at 7 bases. CDR3 size: 14 residues. Trimming cost V 4 bases and J 5 bases; bases outside gene matches: 4. The V gene's germline CDR1 is LNHDA and CDR2 SQIVND (reference sequence). In DNA, the CDR3 is TGTGCCAGTAGTACGCTACAGGGGACCGGGGAGCTGTTTTTT. This sequence encodes CASSTLQGTGELFF.

Points on this clone: The sample carries other DNA sequences with the same CDR3. This chain connects TRBV2 to TRBJ1-5; D is unresolved. Germline values: CDR1 SNHLY, CDR2 FYNNEI. The CDR3 runs to 14 residues. V lost 5 bases and J lost 0, with 8 bases in between. This chain's CDR3 is CASSQDYSNQPQHF. As DNA, the CDR3 is TGTGCCAGCAGTCAGGATTATAGCAATCAGCCCCAGCATTTT.

This clone was seen just once. The chain combines TRBV20-1 with TRBJ2-5; D is perhaps TRBD2 (5 bases). CDR1 and CDR2 (germline): DFQATT, SNEGSKA (reference sequence). This CDR3 comprises 11 residues. The germline V and J ends were trimmed by 3 bases and 5 bases, with 7 bases remaining between them. This CDR3 reads CSASEGETQYF. The CDR3 DNA sequence: TGCAGTGCTAGTGAGGGCGAGACCCAGTACTTC.

J is TRBJ2-7 and V is TRBV12-2; the table's TRBD2 call for D was not verified on the DNA. TRBV12-2 is an annotated pseudogene. CDR3 length: 16 amino acids. The CDR3 DNA sequence: TGTGCAAGTCGCTTAGCGCGGGTGGGAGTAACCTACGAGCAGTACTTC. Protein sequence: CASRLARVGVTYEQYF.

This clone was seen only once. The V call is TRBV6-5, the J call TRBJ2-3; 9 nucleotides agree with TRBD1. With V trimmed by 6 bases and J by 4 bases, 5 bases remained unmatched. The CDR3 spans 14 residues. Looked up from germline, CDR1 is MNHEY and CDR2 is SVGAGI. The CDR3 protein is CASRLQGASDTQYF. The CDR3 nucleotides are TGTGCCAGCAGATTACAGGGGGCTTCAGATACGCAGTATTTT.

This chain connects TRBV5-1 to TRBJ2-5, with 11 bases fitting TRBD2. The CDR3 runs to 15 residues. In germline, CDR1 is SGHRS, CDR2 YFSETQ. Trimming at V came to 0 bases and at J to 4 bases, leaving 2 bases not matched to a gene. The CDR3 is CASSLGTSGPETQYF. The CDR3 nucleotides are TGCGCCAGCAGCTTGGGGACTAGCGGGCCAGAGACCCAGTACTTC.

Concerning this clone: The sample contains more than one DNA sequence encoding this CDR3. J is TRBJ1-4 and V is TRBV7-9; D ambiguous. Germline values: CDR1 SEHNR, CDR2 FQNEAQ (reference sequence). The CDR3 has 17 amino acids. The V end was cut by 4 bases, the J end by 0 bases, with 15 bases between. The CDR3 sequence is CASSYLTGDTTNEKLFF. The CDR3 DNA follows: TGTGCCAGCAGCTACTTGACGGGAGATACAACTAATGAAAAACTGTTTTTT.

V and J are TRBV18 and TRBJ1-1, with 7 bases identical to TRBD1. Germline lookup yields CDR1 KGHSH and CDR2 LQKENI. The J segment lost 4 bases and the V segment lost 4 bases, leaving 6 bases of the junction unmatched. The CDR3 loop spans 14 amino acids. The CDR3 protein is CASSLNRGFTEAFF. DNA of the CDR3: TGTGCCAGCTCACTGAACAGGGGTTTCACTGAAGCTTTCTTT. Combining the CDR3 with reference TRBV18 and TRBJ1-1 gives the whole variable domain NAGVMQNPRHLVRRRGQEARLRCSPMKGHSHVYWYRQLPEEGLKFMVYLQKENIIDESGMPKERFSAEFPKEGPSILRIQQVVRGDSAAYFCASSLNRGFTEAFFGQGTRLTVV.

The chain employs TRBV9 and TRBJ2-1; D possibly corresponds to TRBD2 (5 bases). Trimming took off 0 bases at V and 2 bases at J, with 9 bases between the two ends. Per the germline V gene, CDR1 is SGDLS and CDR2 is YYNGEE. The CDR3 totals 15 residues. The CDR3 sequence: CASSVDLATYNEQFF. CDR3 in DNA: TGTGCCAGCAGCGTAGACCTAGCTACCTACAATGAGCAGTTCTTC.

This sequence joins TRBV19 and TRBJ1-1; D is ambiguous. V shed 8 bases and J shed 1 base, with 5 bases lying between them. CDR1 is LNHDA, CDR2 SQIVND, per germline (reference sequence). The length of the CDR3 is 11 residues. The CDR3 DNA reads as TGTGCCAGTCTTAGGAACACTGAAGCTTTCTTT. This sequence encodes CASLRNTEAFF. The variable domain in full, completed from reference TRBV19 and TRBJ1-1, reads DGGITQSPKYLFRKEGQNVTLSCEQNLNHDAMYWYRQDPGQGLRLIYYSQIVNDFQKGDIAEGYSVSREKKESFPLTVTSAQKNPTAFYLCASLRNTEAFFGQGTRLTVV.

This chain joins TRBV5-1 and TRBJ1-2; a possible D gene is TRBD1 (5 bases). This CDR3 region has 14 residues. Germline-derived CDR1 and CDR2 are SGHRS and YFSETQ. Trimming took 5 bases from V and 8 from J, leaving 19 bases between them. CDR3 in DNA: TGCGCCAGCAGTCTCCCTGGGGGGTTCAGCGGCTACACCTTC. Amino acids: CASSLPGGFSGYTF.

J is TRBJ1-5 and V is TRBV2, with 9 bases fitting TRBD1. From germline, CDR1 is SNHLY and CDR2 FYNNEI. V was clipped by 6 bases and J by 0 bases; unmatched bases: 3. This CDR3 is 15 amino acids long. CDR3 in DNA: TGTGCCAGCAGCGGGACAGGGAGTAGCAATCAGCCCCAGCATTTT. Its translation: CASSGTGSSNQPQHF.

The rearrangement uses TRBV3-1 (or the pseudogene TRBV3-2) and TRBJ2-2, with D tentatively TRBD1 (5 bases). Germline assignment: CDR1 LGHDT and CDR2 YNNKEL (reference sequence). The CDR3 covers 15 residues. V was cut by 2 bases and J by 0 bases, with 7 bases left in between. CDR3 loop: CASSQQGANTGELFF. For the CDR3, the DNA is TGTGCCAGCAGCCAACAGGGTGCGAACACCGGGGAGCTGTTTTTT.